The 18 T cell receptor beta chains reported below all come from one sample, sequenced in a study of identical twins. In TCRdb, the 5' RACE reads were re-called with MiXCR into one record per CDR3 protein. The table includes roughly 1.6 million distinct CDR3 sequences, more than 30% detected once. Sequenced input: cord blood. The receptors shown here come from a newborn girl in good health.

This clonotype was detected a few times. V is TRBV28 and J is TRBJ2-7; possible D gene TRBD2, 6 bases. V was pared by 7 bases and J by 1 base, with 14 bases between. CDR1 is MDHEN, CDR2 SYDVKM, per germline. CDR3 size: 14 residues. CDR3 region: CASTGSGISYEQYF. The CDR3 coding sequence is TGTGCCAGCACCGGGAGCGGAATATCCTACGAGCAGTACTTC.

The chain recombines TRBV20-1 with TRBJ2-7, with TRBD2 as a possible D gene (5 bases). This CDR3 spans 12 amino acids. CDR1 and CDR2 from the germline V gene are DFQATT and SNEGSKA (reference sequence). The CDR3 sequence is CSSIARTYEQYF. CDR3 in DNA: TGCAGCTCCATAGCGCGCACCTACGAGCAGTACTTC.

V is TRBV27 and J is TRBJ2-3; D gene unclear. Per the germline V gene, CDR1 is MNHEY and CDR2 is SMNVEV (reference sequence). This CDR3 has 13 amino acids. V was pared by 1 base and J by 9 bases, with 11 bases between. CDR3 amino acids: CASSLCPLDTQYF. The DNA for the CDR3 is TGTGCCAGCAGTTTATGCCCCTTGGACACGCAGTATTTT.

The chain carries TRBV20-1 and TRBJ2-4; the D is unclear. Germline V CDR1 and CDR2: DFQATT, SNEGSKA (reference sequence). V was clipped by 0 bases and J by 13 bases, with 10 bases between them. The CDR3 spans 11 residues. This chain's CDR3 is CSARDLRSQYF. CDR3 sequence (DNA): TGCAGTGCTAGAGATCTGAGGTCGCAGTACTTC.

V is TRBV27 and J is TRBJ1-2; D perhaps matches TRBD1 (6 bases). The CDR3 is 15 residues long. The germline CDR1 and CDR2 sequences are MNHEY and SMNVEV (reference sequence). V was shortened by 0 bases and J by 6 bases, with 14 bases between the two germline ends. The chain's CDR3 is CASSLSGRGGNGYTF. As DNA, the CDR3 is TGTGCCAGCAGTTTATCCGGCAGGGGAGGGAATGGCTACACCTTC.

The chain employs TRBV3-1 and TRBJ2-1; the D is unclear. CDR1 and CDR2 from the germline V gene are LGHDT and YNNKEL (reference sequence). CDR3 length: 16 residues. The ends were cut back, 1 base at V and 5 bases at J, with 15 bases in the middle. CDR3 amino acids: CASSQVPIDFDNEQFF. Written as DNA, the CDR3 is TGTGCCAGCAGCCAAGTCCCGATCGACTTCGACAATGAGCAGTTCTTC.

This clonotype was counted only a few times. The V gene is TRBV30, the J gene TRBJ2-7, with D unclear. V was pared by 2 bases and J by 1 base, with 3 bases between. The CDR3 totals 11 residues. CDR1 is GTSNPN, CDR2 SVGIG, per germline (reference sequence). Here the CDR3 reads CAWSSSYEQYF. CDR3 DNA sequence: TGTGCCTGGAGTTCGTCCTACGAGCAGTACTTC.

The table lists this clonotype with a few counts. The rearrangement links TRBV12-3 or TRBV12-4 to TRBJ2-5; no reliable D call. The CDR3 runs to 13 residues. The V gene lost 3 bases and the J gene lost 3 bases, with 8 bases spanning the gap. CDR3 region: CASSFFGEETQYF. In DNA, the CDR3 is TGTGCCAGCAGTTTCTTTGGGGAAGAGACCCAGTACTTC.

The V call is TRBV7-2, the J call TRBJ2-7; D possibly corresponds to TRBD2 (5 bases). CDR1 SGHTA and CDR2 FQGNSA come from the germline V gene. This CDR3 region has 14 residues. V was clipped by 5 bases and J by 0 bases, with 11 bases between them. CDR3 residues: CASSPRGTSYEQYF. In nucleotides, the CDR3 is TGTGCCAGCAGCCCCCGGGGTACCTCCTACGAGCAGTACTTC.

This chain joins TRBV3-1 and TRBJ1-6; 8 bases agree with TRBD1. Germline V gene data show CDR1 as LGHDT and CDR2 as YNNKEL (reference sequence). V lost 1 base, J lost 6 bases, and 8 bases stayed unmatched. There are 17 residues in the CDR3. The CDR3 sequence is CASSQVFRTGSNSPLHF. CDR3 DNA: TGTGCCAGCAGCCAAGTCTTCCGGACAGGGTCTAATTCACCCCTCCACTTT.

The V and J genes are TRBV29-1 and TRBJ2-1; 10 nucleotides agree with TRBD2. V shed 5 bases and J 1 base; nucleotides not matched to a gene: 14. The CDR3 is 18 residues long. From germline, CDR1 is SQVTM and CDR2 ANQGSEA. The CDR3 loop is CSVISWLAGAGSYNEQFF. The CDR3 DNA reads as TGCAGCGTTATCTCGTGGCTAGCGGGAGCGGGATCCTACAATGAGCAGTTCTTC.

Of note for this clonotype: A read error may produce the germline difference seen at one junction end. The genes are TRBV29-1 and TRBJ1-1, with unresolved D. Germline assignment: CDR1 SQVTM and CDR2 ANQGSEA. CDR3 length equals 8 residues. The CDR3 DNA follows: TGCGGCGTTAGTGAAGCTTTCTTT. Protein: CGVSEAFF.

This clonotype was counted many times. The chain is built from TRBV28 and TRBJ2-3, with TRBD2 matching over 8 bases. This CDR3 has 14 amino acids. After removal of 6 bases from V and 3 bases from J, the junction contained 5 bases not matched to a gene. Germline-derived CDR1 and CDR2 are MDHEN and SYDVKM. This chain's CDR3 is CASSHGLATDTQYF. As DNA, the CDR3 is TGTGCCAGCAGCCATGGACTAGCAACAGATACGCAGTATTTT.

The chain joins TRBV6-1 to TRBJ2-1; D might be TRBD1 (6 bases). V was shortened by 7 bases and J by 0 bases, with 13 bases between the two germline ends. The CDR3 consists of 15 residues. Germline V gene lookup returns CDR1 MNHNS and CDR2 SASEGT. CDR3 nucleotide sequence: TGTGCCAGCAAAGGTGGGGACAACTCCTACAATGAGCAGTTCTTC. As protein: CASKGGDNSYNEQFF.

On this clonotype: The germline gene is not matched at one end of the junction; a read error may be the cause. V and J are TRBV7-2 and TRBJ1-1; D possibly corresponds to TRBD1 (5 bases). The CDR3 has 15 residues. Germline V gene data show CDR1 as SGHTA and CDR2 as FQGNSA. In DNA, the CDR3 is TGTGCCAGCAGCTTAGGAGCCAGGGCGAACACTGAAGCTATCTTT. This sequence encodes CASSLGARANTEAIF.

The CDR3 region is CSAGTYIVGQMNTEAFF. The CDR3 coding sequence is TGCAGTGCCGGAACCTACATCGTTGGACAGATGAACACTGAAGCTTTCTTT. This chain joins TRBV20-1 and TRBJ1-1; TRBD1 is a possible D gene (6 bases). V was shortened by 6 bases and J by 0 bases, with 23 bases between the two germline ends. CDR1 and CDR2 (germline): DFQATT, SNEGSKA (reference sequence). The CDR3 covers 17 residues.

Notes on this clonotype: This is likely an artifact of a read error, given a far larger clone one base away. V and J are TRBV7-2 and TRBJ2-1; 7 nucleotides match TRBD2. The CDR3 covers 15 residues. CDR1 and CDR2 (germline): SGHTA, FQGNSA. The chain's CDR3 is CASSLSGGPYNERFF. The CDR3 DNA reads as TGTGCCAGCAGCTTATCGGGGGGTCCCTACAATGAGCGGTTCTTC.

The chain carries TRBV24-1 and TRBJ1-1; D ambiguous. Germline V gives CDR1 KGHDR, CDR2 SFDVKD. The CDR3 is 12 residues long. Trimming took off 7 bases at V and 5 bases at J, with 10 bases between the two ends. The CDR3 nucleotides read TGTGCCACCAGCGCGGGAGGGACTGAAGCTTTCTTT. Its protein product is CATSAGGTEAFF.